This T cell receptor beta chain came from a study of technical replicates of blood from several donors. TCRdb's copy holds only in-frame clones and misses some; the assay was immunoSEQ multiplex PCR. There are tens of thousands of clones in the sample; 91% occur only once, and about 3.9% lies in the top ten. Per the germline V gene, CDR1 is SGDLS and CDR2 is YYNGEE. The CDR3 covers 14 residues. V lost 0 bases, J lost 6 bases, and 3 bases stayed unmatched. The receptor was derived from a human donor in good health. Some clones in this sample may be carry-over from other donors' samples. Sample: PBMCs. V usage is TRBV9 and J usage is TRBJ2-5; the match to TRBD1 covers 9 bases. CDR3 region: CASSVEGTGQTQYF. The CDR3 DNA follows: TGTGCCAGCAGCGTAGAAGGGACAGGGCAGACCCAGTACTTC.